The source of this T cell receptor beta chain is a study of OX40 agonist ivuxolimab in advanced cancers. Whole-study context: Dose-escalation patients suffered from hepatocellular carcinoma, melanoma, renal cell or head and neck cancer.

As to this clone: Its antigen is undetermined.

Overall study results and limits: Expansion of clones was among the lowest in partial responders at 0.1-3.0 mg/kg.

Assay used: immunoSEQ multiplex PCR; TCRdb lists only in-frame clones, some missing. This sample yields about 100,000 clones, of which 90% are seen a single time; 1.5% to 2% belongs to the top ten. Germline lookup yields CDR1 SGHKS and CDR2 YYEKEE (reference sequence). The CDR3 contains 15 residues. J gave up 10 bases and V 4 bases, and 10 bases lay outside the gene matches. This sequence joins TRBV5-5 and TRBJ2-1; 11 nucleotides line up with TRBD2. The TCR sequence derives from an adult with an advanced solid tumor such as melanoma, head and neck, liver or kidney cancer. The material was CD4+ or CD8+ T cells sorted from blood, obtained in a trial of the OX40 agonist ivuxolimab. This CDR3 is CASSLSGRAVGEQFF. CDR3 DNA: TGTGCCAGCAGCCTTAGCGGGAGGGCCGTAGGGGAGCAGTTCTTC.